Below, 29 T cell receptor beta chains from the same sample are listed, as sequenced in a study of T cells after yellow fever vaccination. Each CDR3 protein gets one entry after TCRdb re-called the 5' RACE reads with MiXCR. The repertoire holds a few hundred thousand distinct CDR3 sequences, about 4% seen once, with approximately 25% in the top ten. The sample here was PBMCs, taken 5 days after the yellow fever booster vaccination. These TCRs come from a man aged 18 to 30 who received the YFV17D yellow fever vaccine.

This clonotype was picked up many times. The chain joins TRBV18 to TRBJ2-1; 9 bases map to TRBD2. V shed 3 bases, J shed 5 bases, and the junction held 14 bases outside the gene matches. This CDR3 spans 18 amino acids. Germline loops: CDR1 KGHSH, CDR2 LQKENI. CDR3 bases: TGTGCCAGCTCACCCCAATTCGCAGCGGGGGGACCAAACAATGAGCAGTTCTTC. The encoded protein is CASSPQFAAGGPNNEQFF.

This clonotype was observed a handful of times. This chain joins TRBV6-5 and TRBJ1-1; 9 bases are shared with TRBD1. The CDR3 loop spans 16 amino acids. From germline, CDR1 is MNHEY and CDR2 SVGAGI. The J segment lost 4 bases and the V segment lost 5 bases, leaving 11 bases of the junction unmatched. As DNA, the CDR3 is TGTGCCAGCAGTGTATCGGGGGGACAGGGTGTCACTGAAGCTTTCTTT. This encodes CASSVSGGQGVTEAFF.

The chain carries TRBV28 and TRBJ2-3, with TRBD2 as a possible D gene (6 bases). Germline CDR1 reads MDHEN; CDR2 reads SYDVKM. This CDR3 has 15 residues. Between the trimmed V and J ends, which lost 8 bases and 3 bases, there was a span of 18 bases. The CDR3 coding sequence is TGTGCCAGCCCCCCTCGGAGGGGTGGGACAGATACGCAGTATTTT. Protein product: CASPPRRGGTDTQYF. The variable domain in full, with the rest retrieved from reference TRBV28 and TRBJ2-3, is DVKVTQSSRYLVKRTGEKVFLECVQDMDHENMFWYRQDPGLGLRLIYFSYDVKMKEKGDIPEGYSVSREKKERFSLILESASTNQTSMYLCASPPRRGGTDTQYFGPGTRLTVL.

J is TRBJ1-2 and V is TRBV7-8; D perhaps matches TRBD1 (6 bases). CDR1 and CDR2 (germline): SGHVS, FQNEAQ. This CDR3 has 15 residues. Deletions cut 2 bases from V and 4 bases from J, with 14 bases between. CDR3 in amino acids: CASSLTPGASYGYTF. CDR3 nucleotide sequence: TGTGCCAGCAGCTTAACCCCAGGGGCGAGCTATGGCTACACCTTC.

V gene TRBV5-6 combines with J gene TRBJ1-1; a possible D gene is TRBD1 (6 bases). Trimming shortened V by 5 bases and J by 4 bases, and 12 bases separated the two germline ends. Per the germline V gene, CDR1 is SGHDT and CDR2 is YYEEEE. This CDR3 is built from 13 residues. The chain's CDR3 is CASSWGGTTEAFF. CDR3 nucleotide sequence: TGTGCCAGCAGTTGGGGGGGCACCACTGAAGCTTTCTTT.

This clonotype was observed a few times. V usage is TRBV6-1 and J usage is TRBJ2-5, with D possibly being TRBD2 (7 bases). The CDR3 length is 16 residues. V was cut by 1 base and J by 2 bases, with 14 bases left in between. The germline gives CDR1 MNHNS, CDR2 SASEGT. The CDR3 nucleotides read TGTGCCAGCAGTGAAGGGGTCGGGGGGCCACAAGAGACCCAGTACTTC. Its protein is CASSEGVGGPQETQYF.

CDR3 bases: TGTGCCAGCAGCGTAGTAGCTAGCGGGGGGCCGGGAAACATTCAGTACTTC. Translating it yields CASSVVASGGPGNIQYF. V gene TRBV9 combines with J gene TRBJ2-4, with TRBD2 identical over 11 bases. The germline V gene encodes CDR1 SGDLS and CDR2 YYNGEE. Trimming cost V 0 bases and J 6 bases; bases outside gene matches: 8. The CDR3 is made up of 17 amino acids.

The CDR3 region is CASSYSLASPYEQYF. In nucleotides, the CDR3 is TGTGCCAGCAGTTACTCGCTAGCCAGCCCCTACGAGCAGTACTTC. This chain connects TRBV6-5 to TRBJ2-7, with TRBD2 as a possible D gene (5 bases). Trimming shortened V by 0 bases and J by 2 bases, and 11 bases separated the two germline ends. CDR1 and CDR2 from the germline V gene are MNHEY and SVGAGI. The CDR3 loop spans 15 amino acids.

The CDR3 nucleotides read TGCAGTGCTAGAGAACTGGGGGCTGAAGCTTTCTTT. Encoded protein: CSARELGAEAFF. The V gene is TRBV20-1, the J gene TRBJ1-1; TRBD1 is a possible D gene (5 bases). The ends were cut back, 0 bases at V and 6 bases at J, with 8 bases in the middle. CDR1 is DFQATT and CDR2 is SNEGSKA in the germline V gene (reference sequence). The CDR3 has 12 residues.

A few counts support this clonotype. V gene TRBV4-3 combines with J gene TRBJ2-5, with 9 nucleotides matching TRBD2. Germline CDR1 is LGHNA and CDR2 is YSLEER. V trimming: 0 bases; J trimming: 6 bases; junction bases outside the gene matches: 2. The CDR3 runs to 14 residues. The CDR3 bases are TGCGCCAGCAGCCAAGACTCTAGCGGGAAGACCCAGTACTTC. Its protein is CASSQDSSGKTQYF.

This sequence joins TRBV2 and TRBJ2-5; possibly TRBD1 or TRBD2 for D (5 bases each). This CDR3 has 15 residues. The ends were cut back, 6 bases at V and 1 base at J, with 15 bases in the middle. Germline values: CDR1 SNHLY, CDR2 FYNNEI. The chain's CDR3 is CASSDADGTQETQYF. DNA for the CDR3: TGTGCCAGCAGCGACGCGGATGGGACCCAAGAGACCCAGTACTTC.

The J gene is TRBJ2-5, the V gene TRBV5-1; 9 bases are shared with TRBD1. V dropped 2 bases and J dropped 4; count of bases not matched to a gene: 9. Germline CDR1 and CDR2: SGHRS and YFSETQ. The CDR3 loop spans 16 amino acids. CDR3 loop: CASSFSSLDRGETQYF. The CDR3, as DNA: TGCGCCAGCAGCTTTTCTTCCTTGGACAGGGGAGAGACCCAGTACTTC.

This clonotype was seen more than once but under ten times. The gene calls are TRBV4-2 and TRBJ2-5; D unresolved. Trimming pared 5 bases from V and 2 bases from J, leaving 12 bases between. Per the germline V gene, CDR1 is LGHNA and CDR2 is YNFKEQ. The CDR3 sequence is 14 residues long. The CDR3 is CASSYGVEQETQYF. CDR3 sequence (DNA): TGTGCCAGCAGCTACGGAGTGGAGCAAGAGACCCAGTACTTC.

The gene calls are TRBV5-1 and TRBJ2-3; 7 nucleotides match TRBD1. Germline-derived CDR1 and CDR2 are SGHRS and YFSETQ. This CDR3 has 14 residues. V was clipped by 5 bases and J by 2 bases; unmatched bases: 5. CDR3: CASRRDSFTDTQYF. The DNA for the CDR3 is TGCGCCAGCAGGAGGGACAGCTTCACAGATACGCAGTATTTT.

In this sample, this clonotype turned up a few times. The gene calls are TRBV2 and TRBJ2-7; D might be TRBD1 (6 bases). Germline V gene data show CDR1 as SNHLY and CDR2 as FYNNEI. The V end was cut by 8 bases, the J end by 4 bases, with 15 bases between. The CDR3 is 13 residues long. CDR3 sequence: CASSRDMSYEQYF. CDR3 coding DNA: TGTGCCAGCTCCCGGGACATGAGTTACGAGCAGTACTTC.

V usage is TRBV14 and J usage is TRBJ2-2; perhaps TRBD1 as D (6 bases). The V gene's germline CDR1 is SGHDN and CDR2 FVKESK. The CDR3 extends over 16 amino acids. V shed 0 bases and J shed 4 bases, with 12 bases lying between them. CDR3 sequence: CASSQDIRTVTGELFF. The CDR3 nucleotides are TGTGCCAGCAGCCAAGATATCAGGACAGTCACCGGGGAGCTGTTTTTT.

The chain links TRBV28 to TRBJ2-3; no clear D. The CDR3 consists of 16 residues. Between the trimmed V and J ends, which lost 1 base and 2 bases, there was a span of 13 bases. In germline, CDR1 is MDHEN, CDR2 SYDVKM. The CDR3 loop is CASSLFVVSDTDTQYF. The CDR3 region has the DNA TGTGCCAGCAGTTTATTTGTCGTTTCTGACACAGATACGCAGTATTTT.

This clonotype was counted many times. The rearrangement links TRBV25-1 to TRBJ1-1, with D unresolved. Germline-derived CDR1 and CDR2 are MGHDK and SYGVNS. Deletions cut 5 bases from V and 0 bases from J, with 7 bases between. The CDR3 covers 13 residues. CDR3 amino acids: CASSLLMNTEAFF. The CDR3 DNA reads TGTGCCAGCAGTTTATTAATGAACACTGAAGCTTTCTTT.

This chain joins TRBV6-5 and TRBJ2-2; the D gene could be TRBD1 or TRBD2 (5 bases each). The germline V gene has CDR1 MNHEY and CDR2 SVGAGI. This CDR3 has 16 residues. The germline V and J ends were trimmed by 2 bases and 8 bases, with 18 bases remaining between them. CDR3 DNA sequence: TGTGCCAGCAGTTACGGGGGATTTATCGAATCTGGGGAGCTGTTTTTT. Protein: CASSYGGFIESGELFF.

This clonotype was seen more than once but under ten times. One end of the junction varies from germline; a read error may be responsible. The gene calls are TRBV7-6 and TRBJ1-5, with D unclear. CDR1 and CDR2 from the germline V gene are SGHVS and FNYEAQ. This CDR3 region has 13 residues. CDR3 region: CASSSALNHPQHF. DNA for the CDR3: TGTGCCAGCAGCTCGGCCTTGAATCACCCCCAGCATTTT. Variable domain in full (rest from reference TRBV7-6 and TRBJ1-5): GAGVSQSPRYKVTKRGQDVALRCDPISGHVSLYWYRQALGQGPEFLTYFNYEAQQDKSGLPNDRFSAERPEGSISTLTIQRTEQRDSAMYRCASSSALNHPQHFGDGTRLSIL.

This chain joins TRBV18 and TRBJ1-1, with D hard to call. This CDR3 contains 15 residues. CDR1 is KGHSH, CDR2 LQKENI, per germline. V was shortened by 6 bases and J by 1 base, with 15 bases between the two germline ends. The CDR3, as DNA: TGTGCCAGCTCCCCCGGGCCCTTTCCGAACACTGAAGCTTTCTTT. Translating gives CASSPGPFPNTEAFF.

In this sample, this clonotype turned up a few times. The chain is built from TRBV18 and TRBJ2-1; the match to TRBD2 covers 7 bases. This CDR3 contains 14 residues. Germline CDR1 is KGHSH and CDR2 is LQKENI. Trimming removed 1 base from V and 7 bases from J; junction bases left unmatched: 4. In DNA, the CDR3 is TGTGCCAGCTCACCACTGTCCGGGGGGAATGAGCAGTTCTTC. It specifies CASSPLSGGNEQFF.

This clonotype occurred many times. This sequence joins TRBV11-2 and TRBJ2-2; D unclear. This CDR3 comprises 15 residues. The V end was cut by 5 bases, the J end by 3 bases, with 13 bases between. Germline V CDR1 and CDR2: SGHAT, FQNNGV. The CDR3 here is CASSQIPTYTGELFF. The DNA of the CDR3 is TGTGCCAGCAGCCAGATCCCTACTTACACCGGGGAGCTGTTTTTT.

This clonotype was found a few times. The J gene is TRBJ2-1, the V gene TRBV6-2 or TRBV6-3, with no clear D. The V end was cut by 0 bases, the J end by 6 bases, with 15 bases between. The CDR3 runs to 16 residues. Germline V gene sequence: CDR1 MNHEY, CDR2 SVGEGT. In nucleotides, the CDR3 is TGTGCCAGCAGTTACTCCGCCCTCCCATATCCCAATGAGCAGTTCTTC. Encoded protein: CASSYSALPYPNEQFF.

This clonotype has only a few counts. The chain couples TRBV9 to TRBJ2-7; 8 positions match TRBD2. This CDR3 spans 15 amino acids. Losses at the gene ends were 0 bases for V and 2 bases for J; bases not matched to a gene: 4. Germline V CDR1 and CDR2: SGDLS, YYNGEE. The CDR3 loop is CASSVAGGGTYEQYF. The CDR3 nucleotides are TGTGCCAGCAGCGTAGCGGGCGGGGGGACCTACGAGCAGTACTTC.

This clonotype was observed a few times. V is TRBV7-9 and J is TRBJ2-1, with TRBD2 matching 7 bases. The CDR3 contains 15 residues. V was pared by 1 base and J by 4 bases, with 4 bases of the junction left unmatched. In germline, CDR1 is SEHNR, CDR2 FQNEAQ (reference sequence). DNA for the CDR3: TGTGCCAGCAGCTTAGACCGGGGGGATTACAATGAGCAGTTCTTC. This translates into CASSLDRGDYNEQFF.

The chain employs TRBV12-3 or TRBV12-4 and TRBJ1-5; tentatively, D is TRBD1 (5 bases). This CDR3 spans 14 amino acids. V was trimmed by 3 bases and J by 2 bases, leaving 8 bases between them. CDR3 bases: TGTGCCAGCAGTTTTGGGGACGGCAATCAGCCCCAGCATTTT. Translated, it gives CASSFGDGNQPQHF.

This clonotype was seen at least ten times. CDR3 sequence (DNA): TGCAGCGTTATCCCCGTTGGCTACGGGGCCTACGAGCAGTACTTC. Its translation: CSVIPVGYGAYEQYF. The rearrangement uses TRBV29-1 and TRBJ2-7; D is perhaps TRBD2 (5 bases). The CDR3 runs to 15 residues. The germline V gene encodes CDR1 SQVTM and CDR2 ANQGSEA. V was clipped by 5 bases and J by 2 bases, with 19 bases between them.

This clonotype has only a few counts. The rearrangement links TRBV20-1 to TRBJ2-1; 12 nucleotides match TRBD2. The CDR3 runs to 12 residues. Trimming removed 6 bases from V and 8 bases from J; junction bases left unmatched: 2. Germline V lookup: CDR1 DFQATT, CDR2 SNEGSKA (reference sequence). CDR3 bases: TGCAGTGCCCGGACTAGCGGGGATGAGCAGTTCTTC. Translated: CSARTSGDEQFF.